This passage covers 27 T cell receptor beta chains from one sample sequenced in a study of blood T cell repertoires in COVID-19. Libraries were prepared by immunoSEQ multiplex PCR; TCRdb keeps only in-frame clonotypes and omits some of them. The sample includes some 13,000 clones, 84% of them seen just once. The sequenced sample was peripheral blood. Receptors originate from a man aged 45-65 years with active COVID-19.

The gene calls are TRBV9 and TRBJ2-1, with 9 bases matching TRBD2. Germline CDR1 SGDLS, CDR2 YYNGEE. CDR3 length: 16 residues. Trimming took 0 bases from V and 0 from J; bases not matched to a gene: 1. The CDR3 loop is CASSVETSGSYNEQFF. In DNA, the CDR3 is TGTGCCAGCAGCGTAGAGACTAGCGGCTCCTACAATGAGCAGTTCTTC.

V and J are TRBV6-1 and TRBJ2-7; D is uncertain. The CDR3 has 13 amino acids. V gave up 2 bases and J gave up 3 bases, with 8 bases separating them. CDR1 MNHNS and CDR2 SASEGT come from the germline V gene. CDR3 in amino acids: CASSETTYYEQYF. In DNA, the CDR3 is TGTGCCAGCAGTGAAACTACGTACTACGAGCAGTACTTC.

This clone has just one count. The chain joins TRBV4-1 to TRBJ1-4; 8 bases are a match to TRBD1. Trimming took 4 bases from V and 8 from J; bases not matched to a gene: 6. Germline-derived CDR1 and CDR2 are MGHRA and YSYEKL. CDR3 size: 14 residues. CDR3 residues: CASSPGQGGEKLFF. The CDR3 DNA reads TGCGCCAGCAGCCCCGGACAGGGAGGGGAAAAACTGTTTTTT.

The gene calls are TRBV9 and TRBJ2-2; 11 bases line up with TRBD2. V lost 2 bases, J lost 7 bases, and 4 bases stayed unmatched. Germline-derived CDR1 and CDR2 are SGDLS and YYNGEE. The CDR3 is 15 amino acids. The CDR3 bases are TGTGCCAGCAGCGTTAGCGGGAGGGCCGGCGGGGAGCTGTTTTTT. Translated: CASSVSGRAGGELFF.

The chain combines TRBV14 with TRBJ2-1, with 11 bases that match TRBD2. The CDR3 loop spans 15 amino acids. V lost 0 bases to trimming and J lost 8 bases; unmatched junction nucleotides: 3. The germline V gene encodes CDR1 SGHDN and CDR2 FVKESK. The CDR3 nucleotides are TGTGCCAGCAGCCAAGAACTAGCGGGAGACGATGAGCAGTTCTTC. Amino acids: CASSQELAGDDEQFF.

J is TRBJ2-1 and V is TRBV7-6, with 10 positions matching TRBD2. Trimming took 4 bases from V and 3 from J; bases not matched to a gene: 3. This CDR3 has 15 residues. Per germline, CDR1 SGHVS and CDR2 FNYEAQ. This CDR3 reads CASSSGLADYNEQFF. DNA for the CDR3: TGTGCCAGCAGCTCAGGACTAGCGGACTACAATGAGCAGTTCTTC.

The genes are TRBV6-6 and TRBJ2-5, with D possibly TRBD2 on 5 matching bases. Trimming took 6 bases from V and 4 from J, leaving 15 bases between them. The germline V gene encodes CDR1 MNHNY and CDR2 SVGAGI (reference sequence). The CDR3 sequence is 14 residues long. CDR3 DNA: TGTGCCAGCAGCCTAACCGGGGTCACAGAGACCCAGTACTTC. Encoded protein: CASSLTGVTETQYF.

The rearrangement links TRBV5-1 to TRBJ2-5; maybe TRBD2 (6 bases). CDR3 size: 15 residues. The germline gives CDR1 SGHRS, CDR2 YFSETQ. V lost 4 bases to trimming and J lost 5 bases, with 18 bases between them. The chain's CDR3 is CASSPRDGGGETQYF. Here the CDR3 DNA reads TGCGCCAGCAGCCCCCGGGACGGTGGGGGGGAGACCCAGTACTTC.

In nucleotides, the CDR3 is TGCACCAGCAGCCAAGATCGAGGGGCGGGAGGGAGCTCCTACGAGCAGTACTTC. Translated: CTSSQDRGAGGSSYEQYF. The J gene is TRBJ2-7, the V gene TRBV1; the table's D call TRBD2 went unverified against the DNA. TRBV1 is a documented pseudogene. The CDR3 is 18 amino acids.

Here the CDR3 DNA reads TGTGCCAGCAGTCCTAACCCGACGGGGGGCTCCACCTTGGGGGGCTACACCTTC. Residues: CASSPNPTGGSTLGGYTF. The chain combines TRBV9 with TRBJ1-2; D possibly corresponds to TRBD1 (6 bases). The CDR3 sequence is 18 residues long. The germline V gene encodes CDR1 SGDLS and CDR2 YYNGEE. V gave up 5 bases and J gave up 8 bases, with 31 bases separating them.

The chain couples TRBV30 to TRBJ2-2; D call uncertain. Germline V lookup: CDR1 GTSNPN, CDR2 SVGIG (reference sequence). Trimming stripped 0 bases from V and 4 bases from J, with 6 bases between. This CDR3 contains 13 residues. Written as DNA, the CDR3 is TGTGCCTGGAGTGTAACTACCACCGGGGAGCTGTTTTTT. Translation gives CAWSVTTTGELFF.

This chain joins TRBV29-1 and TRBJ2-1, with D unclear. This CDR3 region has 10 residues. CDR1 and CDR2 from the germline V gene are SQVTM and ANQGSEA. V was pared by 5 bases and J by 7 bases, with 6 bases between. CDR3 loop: CSVWANEQFF. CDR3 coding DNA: TGCAGCGTTTGGGCGAATGAGCAGTTCTTC.

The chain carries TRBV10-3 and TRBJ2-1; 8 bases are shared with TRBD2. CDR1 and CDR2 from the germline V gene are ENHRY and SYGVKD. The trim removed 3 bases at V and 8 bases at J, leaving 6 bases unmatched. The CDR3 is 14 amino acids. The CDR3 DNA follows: TGTGCCATCAGTGACGCGGGAGGACTAGATGAGCAGTTCTTC. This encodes CAISDAGGLDEQFF.

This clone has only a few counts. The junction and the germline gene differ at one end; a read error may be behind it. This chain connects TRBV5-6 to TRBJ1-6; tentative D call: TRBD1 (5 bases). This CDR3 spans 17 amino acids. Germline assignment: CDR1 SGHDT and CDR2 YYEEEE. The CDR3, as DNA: TGTGCCAGCAGCTTGACGGCGGTTTGGGGGGGTAATGCACCCCTCCACTTT. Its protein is CASSLTAVWGGNAPLHF.

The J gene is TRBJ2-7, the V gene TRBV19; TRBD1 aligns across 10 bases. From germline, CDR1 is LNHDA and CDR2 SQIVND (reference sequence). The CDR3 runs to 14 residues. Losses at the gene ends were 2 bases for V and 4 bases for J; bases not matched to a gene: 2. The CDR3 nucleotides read TGTGCCAGTAGTATAATGGGACAGGGGTACGAGCAGTACTTC. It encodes CASSIMGQGYEQYF.

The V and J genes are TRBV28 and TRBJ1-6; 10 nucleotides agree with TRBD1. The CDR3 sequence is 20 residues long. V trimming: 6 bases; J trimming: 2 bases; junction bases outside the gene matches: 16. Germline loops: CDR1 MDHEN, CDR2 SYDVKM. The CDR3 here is CASRPDSDRGGMAYNSPLHF. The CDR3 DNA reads TGTGCCAGCAGACCCGACTCGGACAGGGGGGGTATGGCCTATAATTCACCCCTCCACTTT.

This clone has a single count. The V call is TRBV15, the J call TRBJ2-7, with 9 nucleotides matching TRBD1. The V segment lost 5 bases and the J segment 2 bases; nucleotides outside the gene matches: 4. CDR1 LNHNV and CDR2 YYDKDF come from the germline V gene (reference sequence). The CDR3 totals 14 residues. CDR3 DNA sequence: TGTGCCACCAGCCGGGACAGGGTTGCCTACGAGCAGTACTTC. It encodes CATSRDRVAYEQYF.

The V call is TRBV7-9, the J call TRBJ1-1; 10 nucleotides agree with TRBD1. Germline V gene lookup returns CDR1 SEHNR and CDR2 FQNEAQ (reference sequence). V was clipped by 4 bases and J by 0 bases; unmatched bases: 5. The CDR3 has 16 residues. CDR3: CASSYRDRGLNTEAFF. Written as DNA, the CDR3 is TGTGCCAGCAGCTACCGGGACAGGGGACTGAACACTGAAGCTTTCTTT.

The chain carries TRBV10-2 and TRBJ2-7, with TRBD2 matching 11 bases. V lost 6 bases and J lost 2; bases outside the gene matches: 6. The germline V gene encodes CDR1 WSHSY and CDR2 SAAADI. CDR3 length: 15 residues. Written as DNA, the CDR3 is TGCGCCAGCAGAGTAGGACTAGCGGGCACCTACGAGCAGTACTTC. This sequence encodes CASRVGLAGTYEQYF.

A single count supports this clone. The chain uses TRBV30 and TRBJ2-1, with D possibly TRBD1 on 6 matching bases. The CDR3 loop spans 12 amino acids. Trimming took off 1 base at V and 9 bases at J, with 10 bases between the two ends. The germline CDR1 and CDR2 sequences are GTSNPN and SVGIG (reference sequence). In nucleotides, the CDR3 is TGTGCCTGGAGTGGTCAGGGGTCTGAGCAGTTCTTC. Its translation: CAWSGQGSEQFF.

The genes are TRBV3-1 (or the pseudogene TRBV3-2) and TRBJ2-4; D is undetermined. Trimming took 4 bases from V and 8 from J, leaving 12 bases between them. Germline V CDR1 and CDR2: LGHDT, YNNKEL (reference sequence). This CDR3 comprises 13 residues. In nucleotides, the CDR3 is TGTGCCAGCAGCCTCCCGCATCAGGACATTCAGTACTTC. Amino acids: CASSLPHQDIQYF.

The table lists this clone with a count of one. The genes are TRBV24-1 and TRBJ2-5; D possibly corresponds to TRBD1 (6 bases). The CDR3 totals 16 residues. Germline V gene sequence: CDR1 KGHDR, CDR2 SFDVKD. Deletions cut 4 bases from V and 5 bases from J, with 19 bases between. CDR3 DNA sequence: TGTGCCACCAGTGAGCCTTGGGACACTGGAATCGAGACCCAGTACTTC. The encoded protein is CATSEPWDTGIETQYF.

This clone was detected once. Here the CDR3 DNA reads TGTGCCAGCAGTGACGGAGGGTTTGAGGATGAGCAGTTCTTC. It is translated as CASSDGGFEDEQFF. V gene TRBV6-4 combines with J gene TRBJ2-1; weak D call: TRBD2 (6 bases). V gave up 2 bases and J gave up 8 bases, with 13 bases separating them. Germline values: CDR1 MRHNA, CDR2 SNTAGT. The CDR3 sequence is 14 residues long.

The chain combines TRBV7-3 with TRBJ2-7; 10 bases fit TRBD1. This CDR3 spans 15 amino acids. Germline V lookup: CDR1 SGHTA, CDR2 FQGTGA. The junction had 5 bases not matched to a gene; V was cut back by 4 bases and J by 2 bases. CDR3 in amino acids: CASSWGTGAPYEQYF. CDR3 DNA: TGTGCCAGCAGCTGGGGGACAGGGGCTCCCTACGAGCAGTACTTC. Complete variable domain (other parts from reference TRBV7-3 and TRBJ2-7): GAGVSQTPSNKVTEKGKYVELRCDPISGHTALYWYRQSLGQGPEFLIYFQGTGAADDSGLPNDRFFAVRPEGSVSTLKIQRTERGDSAVYLCASSWGTGAPYEQYFGPGTRLTVT.

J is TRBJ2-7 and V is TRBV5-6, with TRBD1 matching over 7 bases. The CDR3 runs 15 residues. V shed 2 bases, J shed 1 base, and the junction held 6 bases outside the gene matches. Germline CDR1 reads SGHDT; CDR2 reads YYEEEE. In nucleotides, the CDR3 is TGTGCCAGCAGCTTATTCCCGGGACAGTCCTACGAGCAGTACTTC. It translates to CASSLFPGQSYEQYF.

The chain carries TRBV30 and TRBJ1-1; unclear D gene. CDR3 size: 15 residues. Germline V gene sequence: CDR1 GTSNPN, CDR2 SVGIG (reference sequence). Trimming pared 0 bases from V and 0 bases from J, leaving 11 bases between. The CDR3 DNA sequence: TGTGCCTGGAGTGTGTTCCCTAAAATGAACACTGAAGCTTTCTTT. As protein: CAWSVFPKMNTEAFF. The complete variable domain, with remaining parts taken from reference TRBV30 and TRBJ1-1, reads SQTIHQWPATLVQPVGSPLSLECTVEGTSNPNLYWYRQAAGRGLQLLFYSVGIGQISSEVPQNLSASRPQDRQFILSSKKLLLSDSGFYLCAWSVFPKMNTEAFFGQGTRLTVV.

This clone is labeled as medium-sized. CDR3 amino acids: CASSLQGWSNQPQHF. The CDR3 region has the DNA TGTGCCAGCAGCTTACAGGGTTGGAGCAATCAGCCCCAGCATTTT. The rearrangement joins TRBV5-8 to TRBJ1-5; D is possibly TRBD1 (6 bases). The CDR3 is 15 residues long. In germline, CDR1 is SGHTS, CDR2 YDEGEE. The V end lost 2 bases, the J end lost 1 base, and 10 bases lay between the germline ends.